This T cell receptor beta chain was observed in a study of T cell responses to AZD1222 COVID-19 vaccine. V shed 0 bases, J shed 4 bases, and the junction held 4 bases outside the gene matches. CDR3 length equals 15 residues. CDR1 is LNHDA and CDR2 is SQIVND in the germline V gene (reference sequence). Assay: immunoSEQ multiplex PCR; the TCRdb copy retains only in-frame clones and omits some. The sample lists 150,000 to 200,000 clones, 90% occurring once. The rearrangement joins TRBV19 to TRBJ1-2; 8 bases line up with TRBD1. The receptor's source is an adult who received the AZD1222 COVID-19 vaccine. This specimen was peripheral blood, taken 28 days after the second AZD1222 dose. The chain's CDR3 is CASSIDGQGSYGYTF. The CDR3 region has the DNA TGTGCCAGTAGTATAGATGGACAGGGAAGCTATGGCTACACCTTC.